The 9 T cell receptor beta chains below were found in one sample sequenced in a study of post-analysis software for immune sequencing data. Unique molecular identifiers were present in the TCR beta cDNA libraries. TCRdb passed the PCR reads through MiXCR, listing each CDR3 protein once. There are approximately 260,000 distinct CDR3 sequences in the sample; just over 35% occur only once, and around 4.8% lies in the top ten. Regarding the study as a whole: In patients, TRBV5-6, TRBV5-1 and TRBV20-1 belonged to roughly 5 TRBV segments found more frequently than in controls.

What these receptors recognize is not known. The specimen sequenced was blood. These receptors all stem from a girl aged 10-17 years with multiple sclerosis.

The V and J genes are TRBV18 and TRBJ2-6; D is uncertain. The CDR3 consists of 14 residues. The germline CDR1 and CDR2 sequences are KGHSH and LQKENI. Trimming removed 0 bases from V and 4 bases from J, with 4 bases in between. The CDR3 DNA follows: TGTGCCAGCTCACCACCGAACGGGGCCAACGTCCTGACTTTC. It specifies CASSPPNGANVLTF.

The V gene is TRBV2, the J gene TRBJ2-7, with D uncertain. Trimming took 2 bases from V and 2 from J, leaving 10 bases between them. The CDR3 is made up of 14 amino acids. CDR1 SNHLY and CDR2 FYNNEI come from the germline V gene. CDR3 DNA sequence: TGTGCCAGCAGTGAAACCGGGCGACCCTACGAGCAGTACTTC. This codes for CASSETGRPYEQYF.

This rearrangement joins TRBV10-3 to TRBJ2-7, with a weak D call TRBD2 (6 bases). The J call may be faulty, since TRBJ2-5 better matches the DNA end. The CDR3 is 16 residues long. Germline assignment: CDR1 ENHRY and CDR2 SYGVKD. CDR3 in amino acids: CAISESPSRGGETQYF. CDR3 nucleotides: TGTGCCATCAGTGAGTCCCCTTCCCGGGGAGGAGAGACCCAGTACTTC.

The V call is TRBV2, the J call TRBJ2-3; 7 nucleotides align to TRBD1. The CDR3 is 18 residues long. Germline assignment: CDR1 SNHLY and CDR2 FYNNEI. The ends lost 3 bases at V and 2 bases at J; junction bases unmatched: 14. The CDR3 DNA is TGTGCCAGCAGTGACGGCCCTCGGGGACAGCGAGACACAGATACGCAGTATTTT. Translation: CASSDGPRGQRDTDTQYF.

In this sample, this clonotype turned up once. The V and J genes are TRBV4-1 and TRBJ2-1; no firm D call. Trimming stripped 1 base from V and 11 bases from J, with 9 bases between. Germline loops: CDR1 MGHRA, CDR2 YSYEKL. This CDR3 has 12 residues. CDR3 bases: TGCGCCAGCAGCCAAGTAGCCGAGAAGCAGTTCTTC. It encodes CASSQVAEKQFF.

This clonotype was recorded many times. The chain joins TRBV5-1 to TRBJ2-2; D perhaps matches TRBD1 (6 bases). This CDR3 contains 13 residues. Germline V gene sequence: CDR1 SGHRS, CDR2 YFSETQ. Trimming pared 5 bases from V and 7 bases from J, leaving 12 bases between. In DNA form, the CDR3 reads TGCGCCAGCAGTATCGAAGGGGGCGGGGAGCTGTTTTTT. Translation: CASSIEGGGELFF.

This clonotype was seen once. A much larger clone differs by one base, so this may be a read error. The chain uses TRBV4-1 and TRBJ1-3; tentatively, D is TRBD1 (6 bases). This CDR3 has 15 residues. V was shortened by 2 bases and J by 1 base, with 9 bases between the two germline ends. CDR1 MGHRA and CDR2 YSYEKL come from the germline V gene. CDR3 region: CASSQNRVSGNTIYF. CDR3 in DNA: TGCGCCAGCAGCCAAAACAGGGTTTCTGGAAACACCATATATTTT.

This clonotype was seen a handful of times. V and J are TRBV10-2 and TRBJ2-3, with 9 positions matching TRBD1. V gave up 7 bases and J gave up 3 bases; unmatched junction bases: 8. The CDR3 has 15 amino acids. Germline V CDR1 and CDR2: WSHSY, SAAADI. CDR3 region: CASISRDRATDTQYF. The CDR3 DNA sequence: TGCGCCAGCATTTCCAGGGACAGGGCGACAGATACGCAGTATTTT.

V and J are TRBV12-3 or TRBV12-4 and TRBJ2-3, with TRBD2 identical over 10 bases. V trimming: 5 bases; J trimming: 3 bases; junction bases outside the gene matches: 5. The CDR3 loop spans 15 amino acids. CDR3 loop: CASSPTSGVTDTQYF. CDR3 bases: TGTGCCAGCAGTCCCACTAGCGGGGTTACAGATACGCAGTATTTT.